A single sample gave rise to the 5 T cell receptor beta chains below, sequenced in a study of blood T cell repertoires in COVID-19. TCRdb keeps only in-frame clones here, not all; method: immunoSEQ multiplex PCR. Counted here are roughly 120,000 clones, more than 75% occurring once; the ten biggest clones make up 3% to 4%. Specimen: peripheral blood. These TCRs come from a man aged 45-60 years with active COVID-19.

The V and J genes are TRBV11-2 and TRBJ2-7; D possibly corresponds to TRBD1 (5 bases). Germline-derived CDR1 and CDR2 are SGHAT and FQNNGV. This CDR3 has 17 residues. V shed 5 bases and J shed 3 bases, with 23 bases lying between them. Written as DNA, the CDR3 is TGTGCCAGCAGCCCCCATTACCAGGGTCAGGGTGACTACGAGCAGTACTTC. Amino acid sequence: CASSPHYQGQGDYEQYF.

The chain recombines TRBV2 with TRBJ2-1; D unresolved. Deletions cut 5 bases from V and 9 bases from J, with 8 bases between. The CDR3 spans 11 residues. The germline V gene has CDR1 SNHLY and CDR2 FYNNEI. The CDR3 here is CASSLVAEQFF. The CDR3 bases are TGTGCCAGCAGTCTAGTGGCTGAGCAGTTCTTC.

This chain uses TRBV9 with TRBJ2-3, with D unclear. The CDR3 length is 15 residues. Deletions cut 7 bases from V and 2 bases from J, with 17 bases between. Germline assignment: CDR1 SGDLS and CDR2 YYNGEE. The CDR3 reads CASSSPGRFTDTQYF. CDR3 nucleotide sequence: TGTGCCAGCTCGTCACCTGGCCGATTCACAGATACGCAGTATTTT.

The rearrangement joins TRBV11-2 to TRBJ2-1; 7 nucleotides agree with TRBD2. Germline V gene data show CDR1 as SGHAT and CDR2 as FQNNGV. This CDR3 region has 14 residues. Trimming at V came to 0 bases and at J to 9 bases, leaving 5 bases not matched to a gene. The CDR3 DNA sequence: TGTGCCAGCAGCTTAGATATGGGCGGGAGTGAGCAGTTCTTC. It is translated as CASSLDMGGSEQFF. Filled out from reference TRBV11-2 and TRBJ2-1, the complete variable domain reads EAGVAQSPRYKIIEKRQSVAFWCNPISGHATLYWYQQILGQGPKLLIQFQNNGVVDDSQLPKDRFSAERLKGVDSTLKIQPAKLEDSAVYLCASSLDMGGSEQFFGPGTRLTVL.

This chain links TRBV19 with TRBJ1-6, with D maybe TRBD1 (5 bases). Germline V gene sequence: CDR1 LNHDA, CDR2 SQIVND (reference sequence). Trimming removed 7 bases at V and 9 bases at J, with 13 bases between. The CDR3 sequence is 13 residues long. The CDR3 sequence is CASNVRVSSPLHF. Here the CDR3 DNA reads TGTGCCAGTAATGTCAGGGTATCTTCACCCCTCCACTTT.